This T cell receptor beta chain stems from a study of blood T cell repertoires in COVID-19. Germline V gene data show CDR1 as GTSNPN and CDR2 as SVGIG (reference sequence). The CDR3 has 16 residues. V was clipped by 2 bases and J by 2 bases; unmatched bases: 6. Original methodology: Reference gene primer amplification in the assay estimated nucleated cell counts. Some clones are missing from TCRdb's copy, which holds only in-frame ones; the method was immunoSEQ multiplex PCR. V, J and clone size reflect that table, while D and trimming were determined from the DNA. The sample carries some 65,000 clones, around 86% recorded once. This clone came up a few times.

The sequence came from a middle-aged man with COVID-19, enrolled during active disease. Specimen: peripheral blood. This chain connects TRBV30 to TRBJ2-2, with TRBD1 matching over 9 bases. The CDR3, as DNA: TGTGCCTGGAGTACCGGACAGGGGCGTAACACCGGGGAGCTGTTTTTT. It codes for CAWSTGQGRNTGELFF.